These 27 T cell receptor beta chains share one sample of origin, sequenced in a study of cytomegalovirus exposure and HLA in healthy donors. Vbeta (60) and Jbeta (13) primers were used in the PCR. Some clones are missing from TCRdb's copy, which holds only in-frame ones; the method was immunoSEQ multiplex PCR. The data hold about 130,000 clones, with roughly 80% observed a single time. Sequencing input: PBMCs. Every receptor here comes from a young man in good health and CMV-seropositive.

The genes are TRBV7-8 and TRBJ2-3; 9 nucleotides line up with TRBD2. V shed 1 base, J shed 5 bases, and the junction held 13 bases outside the gene matches. This CDR3 is built from 18 residues. Germline assignment: CDR1 SGHVS and CDR2 FQNEAQ. The CDR3 protein is CASSLGPTGRGGGDTQYF. CDR3 DNA: TGTGCCAGCAGCTTAGGGCCCACCGGGCGGGGGGGCGGAGATACGCAGTATTTT.

The chain links TRBV5-6 to TRBJ2-5, with TRBD1 matching 7 bases. From germline, CDR1 is SGHDT and CDR2 YYEEEE. This CDR3 has 15 amino acids. V lost 0 bases, J lost 1 base, and 3 bases stayed unmatched. CDR3 bases: TGTGCCAGCAGCTTGGGACAGGGTGTCCAAGAGACCCAGTACTTC. It is translated as CASSLGQGVQETQYF.

The chain uses TRBV14 and TRBJ1-4, with 8 bases aligning to TRBD1. Germline trimming cut 0 bases from V and 8 bases from J; bases unmatched to any gene: 8. From germline, CDR1 is SGHDN and CDR2 FVKESK. This CDR3 is built from 16 residues. CDR3: CASSQDGQGAYEKLFF. The CDR3, as DNA: TGTGCCAGCAGCCAAGATGGGCAGGGGGCGTACGAAAAACTGTTTTTT.

This CDR3 reads CSVLPPDTQYF. In nucleotides, the CDR3 is TGCAGCGTTCTCCCCCCGGATACGCAGTATTTT. The chain combines TRBV29-1 with TRBJ2-3; D uncertain. The germline gives CDR1 SQVTM, CDR2 ANQGSEA. The CDR3 spans 11 residues. The V end lost 5 bases, the J end lost 6 bases, and 9 bases lay between the germline ends.

The chain uses TRBV6-5 and TRBJ1-2; 7 nucleotides align to TRBD1. The CDR3 is 14 amino acids. V dropped 5 bases and J dropped 1; count of bases not matched to a gene: 4. Germline lookup yields CDR1 MNHEY and CDR2 SVGAGI. The CDR3: CASSTGVHNYGYTF. The CDR3 bases are TGTGCCAGCAGTACAGGGGTGCATAACTATGGCTACACCTTC.

This clone was detected only once. The chain joins TRBV12-5 to TRBJ2-1; 7 nucleotides match TRBD1. The length of the CDR3 is 14 residues. V lost 5 bases, J lost 5 bases, and 6 bases stayed unmatched. Germline CDR1 LGHNT, CDR2 FRNRAP. CDR3 in DNA: TGTGCTAGTGGTCTAGACAGGGCTAACAATGAGCAGTTCTTC. This translates into CASGLDRANNEQFF.

The gene calls are TRBV29-1 and TRBJ2-1; D uncertain. The V gene lost 4 bases and the J gene lost 4 bases, with 5 bases spanning the gap. Germline V gene sequence: CDR1 SQVTM, CDR2 ANQGSEA. CDR3 length: 11 residues. The CDR3 bases are TGCAGCGTTGTTGAGTACAATGAGCAGTTCTTC. The encoded protein is CSVVEYNEQFF.

This chain links TRBV9 with TRBJ2-1; TRBD1 aligns across 8 bases. Germline lookup yields CDR1 SGDLS and CDR2 YYNGEE. The CDR3 length is 14 residues. Trimming took 1 base from V and 6 from J; bases not matched to a gene: 3. CDR3 sequence reads: CASSVQGAINEQFF. The CDR3 nucleotides are TGTGCCAGCAGCGTACAGGGGGCTATCAATGAGCAGTTCTTC.

The chain recombines TRBV4-1 with TRBJ1-6; 8 nucleotides align to TRBD1. Losses at the gene ends were 4 bases for V and 0 bases for J; bases not matched to a gene: 8. CDR1 MGHRA and CDR2 YSYEKL come from the germline V gene. The CDR3 is made up of 18 amino acids. CDR3 residues: CASSPAWTGSSYNSPLHF. The CDR3 nucleotides read TGCGCCAGCAGCCCGGCCTGGACAGGGAGCTCCTATAATTCACCCCTCCACTTT.

This chain joins TRBV4-1 and TRBJ1-1; possible D gene TRBD1, 5 bases. Germline V gene sequence: CDR1 MGHRA, CDR2 YSYEKL. The CDR3 totals 15 residues. Trimming stripped 4 bases from V and 5 bases from J, with 17 bases between. CDR3 region: CASSRGTGGRTEAFF. Here the CDR3 DNA reads TGCGCCAGCAGCCGAGGGACGGGAGGAAGGACTGAAGCTTTCTTT.

This sequence joins TRBV6-1 and TRBJ1-2; D remains unclear. The CDR3 is made up of 13 amino acids. The germline V gene has CDR1 MNHNS and CDR2 SASEGT. The V end lost 7 bases, the J end lost 7 bases, and 16 bases lay between the germline ends. CDR3 DNA sequence: TGTGCCAGCAACCCCAACTCCTATGTTGGCTACACCTTC. It is translated as CASNPNSYVGYTF.

The rearrangement joins TRBV6-1 to TRBJ2-2, with no clear D. From germline, CDR1 is MNHNS and CDR2 SASEGT. This CDR3 has 13 amino acids. V was clipped by 6 bases and J by 0 bases, with 5 bases between them. The CDR3 sequence is CASRGANTGELFF. In nucleotides, the CDR3 is TGTGCCAGCAGAGGAGCGAACACCGGGGAGCTGTTTTTT.

Relative to its sample, this clone is medium-sized. The same CDR3 also results from other DNA sequences found in this sample. The rearrangement links TRBV19 to TRBJ1-6; tentatively, D is TRBD1 (5 bases). The CDR3 has 12 residues. V lost 1 base and J 10 bases, leaving 5 bases between the germline ends. Per germline, CDR1 LNHDA and CDR2 SQIVND (reference sequence). This chain's CDR3 is CASSIGGSPLHF. Written as DNA, the CDR3 is TGTGCCAGTAGTATAGGGGGCTCACCCCTCCACTTT. The variable domain in full, completed from reference TRBV19 and TRBJ1-6, reads DGGITQSPKYLFRKEGQNVTLSCEQNLNHDAMYWYRQDPGQGLRLIYYSQIVNDFQKGDIAEGYSVSREKKESFPLTVTSAQKNPTAFYLCASSIGGSPLHFGNGTRLTVT.

The sample holds a few counts of this clone. The chain is built from TRBV21-1 and TRBJ1-1; TRBD1 was called by the table and not checked on the DNA. TRBV21-1 is classified as a pseudogene. This CDR3 is built from 13 residues. The CDR3 DNA follows: TGTGCCAGCACCGCAGGGGGGACCACTGAAGCTTTCTTT. Its translation is CASTAGGTTEAFF.

The J gene is TRBJ2-1, the V gene TRBV11-2; tentative D call: TRBD2 (6 bases). V was clipped by 6 bases and J by 5 bases, with 8 bases between them. The CDR3 spans 12 residues. Looked up from germline, CDR1 is SGHAT and CDR2 is FQNNGV. The CDR3 region is CASSSGDNEQFF. DNA of the CDR3: TGTGCCAGCAGTTCGGGGGACAATGAGCAGTTCTTC.

This clone came up a few times. The chain uses TRBV15 and TRBJ2-7; possible D gene TRBD1, 7 bases. V lost 0 bases and J lost 4, with 13 bases in between. The CDR3 covers 15 residues. Per the germline V gene, CDR1 is LNHNV and CDR2 is YYDKDF (reference sequence). This chain's CDR3 is CATSREGQGGYEQYF. The CDR3 DNA sequence: TGTGCCACCAGCAGAGAAGGGCAGGGGGGTTACGAGCAGTACTTC.

This rearrangement joins TRBV29-1 to TRBJ1-1; D is possibly TRBD1 (6 bases). Between the trimmed V and J ends, which lost 5 bases and 5 bases, there was a span of 9 bases. The length of the CDR3 is 11 residues. In germline, CDR1 is SQVTM, CDR2 ANQGSEA. The CDR3 region has the DNA TGCAGCGTTAGGGGGGGGACTGAAGCTTTCTTT. This codes for CSVRGGTEAFF. The full variable domain, in which reference TRBV29-1 and TRBJ1-1 provide the parts outside the CDR3, is SAVISQKPSRDICQRGTSLTIQCQVDSQVTMMFWYRQQPGQSLTLIATANQGSEATYESGFVIDKFPISRPNLTFSTLTVSNMSPEDSSIYLCSVRGGTEAFFGQGTRLTVV.

The genes are TRBV9 and TRBJ1-6, with a tentative D call TRBD1 (6 bases). V was clipped by 0 bases and J by 4 bases, with 11 bases between them. CDR3 length: 16 residues. The germline CDR1 and CDR2 sequences are SGDLS and YYNGEE. CDR3 bases: TGTGCCAGCAGCGTAGCTCCGGACAGTTATAATTCACCCCTCCACTTT. Translation: CASSVAPDSYNSPLHF.

The CDR3 DNA follows: TGCGCCAGCAGCCGGGACAGGCCGAGCACTGAAGCTTTCTTT. Residues: CASSRDRPSTEAFF. J is TRBJ1-1 and V is TRBV5-1; TRBD1 matches at 8 bases. Germline CDR1 is SGHRS and CDR2 is YFSETQ. The V gene end was trimmed by 4 bases and the J gene end by 4 bases; junction bases not matched to a gene: 6. This CDR3 has 14 amino acids.

The chain joins TRBV7-6 to TRBJ1-5; D call uncertain. The germline CDR1 and CDR2 sequences are SGHVS and FNYEAQ. The CDR3 sequence is 15 residues long. V lost 5 bases to trimming and J lost 2 bases, with 13 bases between them. The CDR3 here is CASSRDHIGNQPQHF. DNA for the CDR3: TGTGCCAGCAGCCGAGATCATATAGGCAATCAGCCCCAGCATTTT.

The CDR3 loop reads CASSYGGTDTQYF. The CDR3 bases are TGTGCCAGCAGCTACGGGGGCACAGATACGCAGTATTTT. The V call is TRBV14, the J call TRBJ2-3; a weak D match, TRBD2 (5 bases). This CDR3 spans 13 amino acids. Trimming cost V 5 bases and J 1 base, with 7 bases left between them. From germline, CDR1 is SGHDN and CDR2 FVKESK.

This clone was recorded a few times. J is TRBJ1-2 and V is TRBV6-5, with 11 positions matching TRBD1. This CDR3 contains 13 residues. J gave up 9 bases and V 6 bases, and 6 bases lay outside the gene matches. Germline lookup yields CDR1 MNHEY and CDR2 SVGAGI. DNA for the CDR3: TGTGCCAGCAGCACGGGACAGGGGGTTAGCTACACCTTC. It translates to CASSTGQGVSYTF.

The rearrangement uses TRBV29-1 and TRBJ2-3; D gene uncertain. This CDR3 is 12 amino acids long. Looked up from germline, CDR1 is SQVTM and CDR2 is ANQGSEA. V lost 4 bases and J 1 base, leaving 6 bases between the germline ends. The CDR3, as DNA: TGCAGCGTTGGTAGTGGCACAGATACGCAGTATTTT. Translation gives CSVGSGTDTQYF.

The chain recombines TRBV5-1 with TRBJ2-3; no reliable D call. Trimming pared 5 bases from V and 2 bases from J, leaving 15 bases between. The CDR3 is 15 residues long. In germline, CDR1 is SGHRS, CDR2 YFSETQ. The CDR3 here is CASSKAGLVTDTQYF. Here the CDR3 DNA reads TGCGCCAGCAGTAAAGCTGGCCTAGTCACAGATACGCAGTATTTT.

This chain joins TRBV10-1 and TRBJ1-6, with 8 nucleotides matching TRBD1. The CDR3 contains 13 residues. Germline V gene lookup returns CDR1 WNHNN and CDR2 SYGVQD (reference sequence). V lost 7 bases to trimming and J lost 5 bases; unmatched junction nucleotides: 1. The CDR3 region has the DNA TGCGCCAGCAAGGGACAGGATAATTCACCCCTCCACTTT. It yields the protein CASKGQDNSPLHF.

J is TRBJ1-1 and V is TRBV27, with a weak D call TRBD1 (6 bases). The V end lost 6 bases, the J end lost 1 base, and 9 bases lay between the germline ends. The germline V gene encodes CDR1 MNHEY and CDR2 SMNVEV (reference sequence). The length of the CDR3 is 13 residues. CDR3 bases: TGTGCCAGCAGCCCACAGGGGAACACTGAAGCTTTCTTT. Amino acid sequence: CASSPQGNTEAFF.

The chain combines TRBV5-6 with TRBJ1-1; 8 bases match TRBD1. Trimming at V came to 4 bases and at J to 3 bases, leaving 5 bases not matched to a gene. The CDR3 is 14 amino acids. CDR1 is SGHDT, CDR2 YYEEEE, per germline. The CDR3 loop is CASSRQGMDTEAFF. CDR3 nucleotide sequence: TGTGCCAGCAGCCGACAGGGGATGGACACTGAAGCTTTCTTT.